These 29 T cell receptor beta chains share one sample of origin, sequenced in a study of shared clonotypes between healthy human individuals. Here immunoSEQ multiplex PCR was the method, and the copy in TCRdb shows in-frame clones only, minus some. The sample includes some 1.5 million clones, about 98% of them seen just once. Sequencing input: naive CD4+ T cells sorted from blood. Subset reported: CD45RA+ positively selected. The receptors shown here come from a man aged 30-40 years in good health.

This rearrangement joins TRBV6-1 to TRBJ2-2; a weak D match, TRBD2 (6 bases). Trimming stripped 4 bases from V and 4 bases from J, with 19 bases between. The CDR3 extends over 17 amino acids. Germline V CDR1 and CDR2: MNHNS, SASEGT. The CDR3 region has the DNA TGTGCCAGCAGTGCCCTCAGCGGGTGGGGAACCACCGGGGAGCTGTTTTTT. The encoded protein is CASSALSGWGTTGELFF.

This chain connects TRBV6-5 to TRBJ2-7; the match to TRBD2 covers 7 bases. After removal of 2 bases from V and 8 bases from J, the junction contained 12 bases not matched to a gene. The CDR3 is 15 amino acids. Germline CDR1 reads MNHEY; CDR2 reads SVGAGI. The CDR3: CASSYGGVPSPQQYF. CDR3 sequence (DNA): TGTGCCAGCAGTTACGGGGGGGTTCCGAGTCCCCAGCAGTACTTC.

On this clone: The sample contains more than one DNA sequence encoding this CDR3. The CDR3 DNA follows: TGTGCCAGCAGTTTAACAGGAAACACTGAAGCTTTCTTT. It encodes CASSLTGNTEAFF. This sequence joins TRBV27 and TRBJ1-1; D is perhaps TRBD1 (5 bases). The ends were cut back, 2 bases at V and 2 bases at J, with 6 bases in the middle. Germline V gene sequence: CDR1 MNHEY, CDR2 SMNVEV (reference sequence). This CDR3 spans 13 amino acids.

The rearrangement uses TRBV19 and TRBJ2-1, with 12 bases lining up with TRBD2. J was trimmed by 6 bases and V by 3 bases; bases with no gene match: 6. Germline lookup yields CDR1 LNHDA and CDR2 SQIVND (reference sequence). CDR3 length equals 16 residues. The CDR3 coding sequence is TGTGCCAGTAGTATGCGGCTAGCGGGAGGGTCCAATGAGCAGTTCTTC. It is translated as CASSMRLAGGSNEQFF.

With regard to this clone: The sample carries other DNA sequences with the same CDR3. The chain recombines TRBV7-2 with TRBJ2-1; D unclear. In germline, CDR1 is SGHTA, CDR2 FQGNSA. The V end lost 5 bases, the J end lost 0 bases, and 11 bases lay between the germline ends. CDR3 length: 15 residues. The CDR3 DNA reads as TGTGCCAGCAGCCCAGCGCGTAGCTCCTACAATGAGCAGTTCTTC. Translated: CASSPARSSYNEQFF.

This sequence joins TRBV18 and TRBJ2-1; TRBD2 might be the D (5 bases). The V gene's germline CDR1 is KGHSH and CDR2 LQKENI. V lost 3 bases to trimming and J lost 16 bases, with 19 bases between them. This CDR3 is built from 13 residues. In DNA, the CDR3 is TGTGCCAGCTCACCGGACTTAGCTCGACCGGATTTCTTC. It translates to CASSPDLARPDFF.

This clone was counted once. V is TRBV5-1 and J is TRBJ2-6; tentative D call: TRBD2 (5 bases). CDR3 length equals 13 residues. The V end lost 5 bases, the J end lost 3 bases, and 6 bases lay between the germline ends. The V gene's germline CDR1 is SGHRS and CDR2 YFSETQ. CDR3 nucleotides: TGCGCCAGCAGGGACTTTGGGGCCAACGTCCTGACTTTC. Amino acid sequence: CASRDFGANVLTF.

The gene calls are TRBV29-1 and TRBJ2-2; TRBD2 is a possible D gene (6 bases). Germline CDR1 SQVTM, CDR2 ANQGSEA. This CDR3 spans 14 amino acids. Deletions cut 5 bases from V and 1 base from J, with 11 bases between. The CDR3 coding sequence is TGCAGCGTTCCGAGACTAGGGAACACCGGGGAGCTGTTTTTT. Translated, it gives CSVPRLGNTGELFF.

The V and J genes are TRBV18 and TRBJ2-1, with a weak D call TRBD2 (5 bases). Germline-derived CDR1 and CDR2 are KGHSH and LQKENI. With 0 bases removed from V and 4 bases from J, the gap between germline ends came to 10 bases. The CDR3 is 15 residues long. The CDR3 nucleotides are TGTGCCAGCTCACCACCCGACTCGGGGTACAATGAGCAGTTCTTC. Translated, it gives CASSPPDSGYNEQFF.

This clone was seen a single time. The V call is TRBV7-9, the J call TRBJ1-2; 9 bases map to TRBD1. The germline V gene has CDR1 SEHNR and CDR2 FQNEAQ (reference sequence). This CDR3 is built from 14 residues. V was pared by 5 bases and J by 3 bases, with 4 bases of the junction left unmatched. The chain's CDR3 is CASSPQGAYYGYTF. In DNA form, the CDR3 reads TGTGCCAGCAGCCCACAGGGGGCCTACTATGGCTACACCTTC.

Concerning this clone itself: The sample carries other DNA sequences with the same CDR3. The chain joins TRBV7-2 to TRBJ2-5; no reliable D call. The CDR3 is 12 residues long. Per germline, CDR1 SGHTA and CDR2 FQGNSA. Trimming cost V 2 bases and J 1 base, with 2 bases left between them. CDR3 sequence: CASSLFQETQYF. CDR3 in DNA: TGTGCCAGCAGCTTATTCCAAGAGACCCAGTACTTC. Complete variable domain (other parts from reference TRBV7-2 and TRBJ2-5): GAGVSQSPSNKVTEKGKDVELRCDPISGHTALYWYRQSLGQGLEFLIYFQGNSAPDKSGLPSDRFSAERTGGSVSTLTIQRTQQEDSAVYLCASSLFQETQYFGPGTRLLVL.

This chain uses TRBV4-1 with TRBJ1-2; D may be TRBD1 (5 bases). The CDR3 has 14 amino acids. Looked up from germline, CDR1 is MGHRA and CDR2 is YSYEKL. Trimming cost V 1 base and J 4 bases, with 10 bases left between them. CDR3 amino acids: CASSQVGLPYGYTF. The DNA of the CDR3 is TGCGCCAGCAGCCAAGTGGGACTGCCCTATGGCTACACCTTC.

V gene TRBV7-9 combines with J gene TRBJ2-1; D not certain. The germline gives CDR1 SEHNR, CDR2 FQNEAQ (reference sequence). Trimming stripped 1 base from V and 5 bases from J, with 6 bases between. The CDR3 has 13 amino acids. The CDR3 coding sequence is TGTGCCAGCAGCTTAGGACGGAACAATGAGCAGTTCTTC. This gives the protein CASSLGRNNEQFF.

The chain employs TRBV29-1 and TRBJ2-4; D may be TRBD1 (6 bases). The CDR3 extends over 16 amino acids. With 0 bases removed from V and 0 bases from J, the gap between germline ends came to 12 bases. Germline lookup yields CDR1 SQVTM and CDR2 ANQGSEA. The CDR3 region has the DNA TGCAGCGTTGAAGATCTTCCAGGGGTAGCCAAAAACATTCAGTACTTC. Its protein is CSVEDLPGVAKNIQYF.

This chain uses TRBV10-3 with TRBJ1-1; 9 bases are shared with TRBD1. The junction had 8 bases not matched to a gene; V was cut back by 4 bases and J by 8 bases. The CDR3 is 14 amino acids. Germline CDR1 and CDR2: ENHRY and SYGVKD. CDR3 nucleotides: TGTGCCATCAGTGGACCCTTGGGGACAGGGGAAGCTTTCTTT. It translates to CAISGPLGTGEAFF.

The V call is TRBV6-1, the J call TRBJ1-1, with TRBD1 as a possible D gene (5 bases). The CDR3 extends over 14 amino acids. V lost 5 bases, J lost 10 bases, and 20 bases lay in between. Per germline, CDR1 MNHNS and CDR2 SASEGT. This chain's CDR3 is CASSHNTRGGGAFF. DNA for the CDR3: TGTGCCAGCAGTCACAATACTCGCGGGGGAGGAGCTTTCTTT.

The rearrangement links TRBV30 to TRBJ2-3; D tentatively reads TRBD1 or TRBD2 (6 bases each). Germline V gene lookup returns CDR1 GTSNPN and CDR2 SVGIG (reference sequence). The CDR3 contains 16 residues. The V end lost 0 bases, the J end lost 0 bases, and 13 bases lay between the germline ends. DNA for the CDR3: TGTGCCTGGAGTGTAGGGGGGAGCGGAAGCACAGATACGCAGTATTTT. This sequence encodes CAWSVGGSGSTDTQYF.

V is TRBV7-8 and J is TRBJ2-5, with 12 bases identical to TRBD2. Per the germline V gene, CDR1 is SGHVS and CDR2 is FQNEAQ. Trimming cost V 5 bases and J 5 bases; bases outside gene matches: 12. There are 17 residues in the CDR3. CDR3 region: CASSAGLAGPSGETQYF. DNA of the CDR3: TGTGCCAGCAGCGCCGGACTAGCGGGACCCTCAGGGGAGACCCAGTACTTC.

This rearrangement joins TRBV7-9 to TRBJ1-4; D might be TRBD1 (6 bases). This CDR3 region has 19 residues. Germline CDR1 SEHNR, CDR2 FQNEAQ (reference sequence). Trimming stripped 2 bases from V and 3 bases from J, with 22 bases between. CDR3 in amino acids: CASSLLRMAGAQANEKLFF. The DNA for the CDR3 is TGTGCCAGCAGCTTATTACGGATGGCAGGGGCGCAGGCTAATGAAAAACTGTTTTTT.

This rearrangement joins TRBV29-1 to TRBJ2-1; 11 bases line up with TRBD2. Looked up from germline, CDR1 is SQVTM and CDR2 is ANQGSEA. This CDR3 has 19 residues. V was clipped by 4 bases and J by 0 bases; unmatched bases: 14. CDR3 protein: CSVGHPPRLAGSSYNEQFF. Written as DNA, the CDR3 is TGCAGCGTTGGCCATCCCCCGAGACTAGCGGGAAGCTCCTACAATGAGCAGTTCTTC.

This sequence joins TRBV4-1 and TRBJ2-7, with 8 nucleotides matching TRBD1. The length of the CDR3 is 16 residues. The junction had 10 bases not matched to a gene; V was cut back by 1 base and J by 5 bases. Germline CDR1 and CDR2: MGHRA and YSYEKL. This CDR3 is CASSQGQGPNRDEQYF. DNA of the CDR3: TGCGCCAGCAGCCAAGGACAGGGGCCAAATCGGGACGAGCAGTACTTC.

This chain links TRBV7-2 with TRBJ2-5, with 10 bases matching TRBD2. This CDR3 contains 15 residues. Germline V gives CDR1 SGHTA, CDR2 FQGNSA. The trim removed 5 bases at V and 2 bases at J, leaving 5 bases unmatched. CDR3 residues: CASSKGSGGQETQYF. DNA for the CDR3: TGTGCCAGCAGCAAGGGTAGCGGGGGGCAAGAGACCCAGTACTTC.

V and J are TRBV5-1 and TRBJ2-3; D is ambiguous. V shed 4 bases and J shed 6 bases, with 12 bases lying between them. CDR1 and CDR2 (germline): SGHRS, YFSETQ. The CDR3 is 13 amino acids. The CDR3 DNA reads as TGCGCCAGCAGCAATGGGCTCGGGGATACGCAGTATTTT. It codes for CASSNGLGDTQYF.

This chain uses TRBV7-9 with TRBJ1-3, with 9 bases fitting TRBD1. This CDR3 spans 19 amino acids. With V trimmed by 0 bases and J by 0 bases, 9 bases remained unmatched. Germline lookup yields CDR1 SEHNR and CDR2 FQNEAQ (reference sequence). CDR3 in DNA: TGTGCCAGCAGCTTAGCGCCGACAGCACAGGGGGCCTCTGGAAACACCATATATTTT. Its translation: CASSLAPTAQGASGNTIYF.

This chain links TRBV19 with TRBJ1-5; the match to TRBD1 covers 9 bases. In germline, CDR1 is LNHDA, CDR2 SQIVND (reference sequence). The CDR3 contains 16 residues. Losses at the gene ends were 3 bases for V and 5 bases for J; bases not matched to a gene: 8. The CDR3 bases are TGTGCCAGTAGTATCGGGACAGGGTTTGGCGATCAGCCCCAGCATTTT. Its translation: CASSIGTGFGDQPQHF.

Worth noting for this clone: At one end, the junction sequence differs from germline, possibly due to a read error. The chain employs TRBV7-7 and TRBJ2-5; D not resolved. This CDR3 spans 13 amino acids. Looked up from germline, CDR1 is SSHAT and CDR2 is FNYEAQ (reference sequence). The CDR3 DNA follows: TGTGCTAGCAGCTTAGGGTTAGTAGAGACCCAGTACTTC. Translation: CASSLGLVETQYF. The complete variable domain, with remaining parts taken from reference TRBV7-7 and TRBJ2-5, reads GAGVSQSPRYKVTKRGQDVTLRCDPISSHATLYWYQQALGQGPEFLTYFNYEAQPDKSGLPSDRFSAERPEGSISTLTIQRTEQRDSAMYRCASSLGLVETQYFGPGTRLLVL.

The chain is built from TRBV11-2 and TRBJ1-1; no reliable D call. The V end was cut by 3 bases, the J end by 1 base, with 12 bases between. CDR1 and CDR2 (germline): SGHAT, FQNNGV. CDR3 length equals 15 residues. CDR3 residues: CASSFLVGQNTEAFF. The CDR3 DNA is TGTGCCAGCAGCTTCTTGGTAGGGCAGAACACTGAAGCTTTCTTT.

The DNA of the CDR3 is TGTGCCAGCAGTCCCAGCTTAACTAACTATGGCTACACCTTC. Encoded protein: CASSPSLTNYGYTF. V gene TRBV7-2 combines with J gene TRBJ1-2; no definite D call. The CDR3 runs 14 residues. The V end lost 6 bases, the J end lost 0 bases, and 11 bases lay between the germline ends. CDR1 and CDR2 from the germline V gene are SGHTA and FQGNSA.

The chain has TRBV7-3 and TRBJ2-1; D may correspond to TRBD1 or TRBD2 (5 bases each). CDR1 and CDR2 from the germline V gene are SGHTA and FQGTGA. Trimming shortened V by 5 bases and J by 6 bases, and 14 bases separated the two germline ends. CDR3 length: 14 amino acids. CDR3 region: CASSPAGTVNEQFF. CDR3 DNA sequence: TGTGCCAGCAGCCCCGCCGGGACGGTCAATGAGCAGTTCTTC.